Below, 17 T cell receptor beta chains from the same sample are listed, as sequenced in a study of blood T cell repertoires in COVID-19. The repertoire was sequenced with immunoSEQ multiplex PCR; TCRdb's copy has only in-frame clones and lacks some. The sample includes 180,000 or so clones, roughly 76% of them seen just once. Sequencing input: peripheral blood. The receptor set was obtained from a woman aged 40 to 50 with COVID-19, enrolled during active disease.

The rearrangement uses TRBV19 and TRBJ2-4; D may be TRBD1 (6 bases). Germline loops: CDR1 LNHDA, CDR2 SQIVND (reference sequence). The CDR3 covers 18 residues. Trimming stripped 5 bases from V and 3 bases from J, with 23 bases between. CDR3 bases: TGTGCCAGTAGTGGGGGCTATAGGACACCATCAAACAAAAACATTCAGTACTTC. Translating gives CASSGGYRTPSNKNIQYF.

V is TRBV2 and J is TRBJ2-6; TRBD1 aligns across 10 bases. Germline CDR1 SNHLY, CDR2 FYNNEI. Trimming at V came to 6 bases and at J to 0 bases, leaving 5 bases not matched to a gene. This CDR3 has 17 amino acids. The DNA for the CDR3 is TGTGCCAGCAGGCCGGGACAGGGGTACTCTGGGGCCAACGTCCTGACTTTC. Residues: CASRPGQGYSGANVLTF.

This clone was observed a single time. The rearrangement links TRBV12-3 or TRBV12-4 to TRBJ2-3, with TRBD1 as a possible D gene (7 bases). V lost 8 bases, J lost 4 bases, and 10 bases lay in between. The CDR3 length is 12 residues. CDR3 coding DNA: TGTGCCAGCCGCAGGGGGGCAGATACGCAGTATTTT. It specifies CASRRGADTQYF.

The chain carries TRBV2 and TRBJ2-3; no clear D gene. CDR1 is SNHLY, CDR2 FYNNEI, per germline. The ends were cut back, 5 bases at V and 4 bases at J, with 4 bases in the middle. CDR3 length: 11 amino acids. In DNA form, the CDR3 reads TGTGCCAGCAGTTTCGCAGATACGCAGTATTTT. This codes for CASSFADTQYF. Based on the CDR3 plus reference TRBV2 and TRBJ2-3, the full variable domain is EPEVTQTPSHQVTQMGQEVILRCVPISNHLYFYWYRQILGQKVEFLVSFYNNEISEKSEIFDDQFSVERPDGSNFTLKIRSTKLEDSAMYFCASSFADTQYFGPGTRLTVL.

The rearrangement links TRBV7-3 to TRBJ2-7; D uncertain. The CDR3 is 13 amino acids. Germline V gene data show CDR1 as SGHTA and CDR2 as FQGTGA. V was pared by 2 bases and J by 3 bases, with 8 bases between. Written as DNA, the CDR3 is TGTGCCAGCAGCTTACAGGCCGGCTACGAGCAGTACTTC. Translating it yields CASSLQAGYEQYF.

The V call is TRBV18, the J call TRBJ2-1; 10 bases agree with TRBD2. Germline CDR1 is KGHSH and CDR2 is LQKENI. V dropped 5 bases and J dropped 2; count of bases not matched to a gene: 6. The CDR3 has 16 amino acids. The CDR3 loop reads CASSASGGQPYNEQFF. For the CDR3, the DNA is TGTGCCAGCTCAGCTAGCGGGGGCCAACCCTACAATGAGCAGTTCTTC.

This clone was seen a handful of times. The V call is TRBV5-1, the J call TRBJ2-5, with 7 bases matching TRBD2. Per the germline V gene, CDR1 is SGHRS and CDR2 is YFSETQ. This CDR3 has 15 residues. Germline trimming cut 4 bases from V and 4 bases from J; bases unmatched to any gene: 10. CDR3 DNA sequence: TGCGCCAGCAGCCCCGGGGGGATGAGGGCAGAGACCCAGTACTTC. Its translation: CASSPGGMRAETQYF.

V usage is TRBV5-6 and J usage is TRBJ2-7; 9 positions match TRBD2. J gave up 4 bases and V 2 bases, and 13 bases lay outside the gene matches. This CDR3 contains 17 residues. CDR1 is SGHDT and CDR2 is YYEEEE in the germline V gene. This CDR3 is CASSFFAGGPSGYEQYF. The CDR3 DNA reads TGTGCCAGCAGCTTTTTTGCGGGAGGGCCGAGTGGATACGAGCAGTACTTC.

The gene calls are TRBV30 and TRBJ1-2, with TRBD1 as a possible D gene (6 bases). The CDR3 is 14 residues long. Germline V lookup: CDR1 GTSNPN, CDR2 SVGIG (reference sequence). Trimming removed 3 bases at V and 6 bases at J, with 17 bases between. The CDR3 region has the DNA TGTGCCTGGAGGGGCAGGGGAATTGTCAATGGCTACACCTTC. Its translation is CAWRGRGIVNGYTF.

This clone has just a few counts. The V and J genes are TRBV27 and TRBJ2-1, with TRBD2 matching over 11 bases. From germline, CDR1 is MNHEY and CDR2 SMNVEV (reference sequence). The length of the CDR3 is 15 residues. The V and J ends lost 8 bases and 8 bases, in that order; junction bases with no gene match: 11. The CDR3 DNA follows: TGTGCCAGCCAGACGGGGCTAGCGGGAGGCGATGAGCAGTTCTTC. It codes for CASQTGLAGGDEQFF.

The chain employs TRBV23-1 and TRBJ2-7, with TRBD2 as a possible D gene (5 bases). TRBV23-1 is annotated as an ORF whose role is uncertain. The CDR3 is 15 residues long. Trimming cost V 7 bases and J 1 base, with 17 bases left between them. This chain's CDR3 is CASNPCNGGSYEQYF. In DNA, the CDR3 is TGCGCCAGCAACCCCTGCAACGGAGGATCCTACGAGCAGTACTTC.

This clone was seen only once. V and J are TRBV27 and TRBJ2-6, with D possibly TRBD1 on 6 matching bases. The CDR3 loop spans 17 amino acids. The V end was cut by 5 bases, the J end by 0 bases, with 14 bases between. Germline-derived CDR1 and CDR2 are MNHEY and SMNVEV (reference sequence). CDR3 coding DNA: TGTGCCAGCAGTCAAACAGGGCAGAGCTCTGGGGCCAACGTCCTGACTTTC. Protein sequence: CASSQTGQSSGANVLTF. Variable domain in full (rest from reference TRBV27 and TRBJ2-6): EAQVTQNPRYLITVTGKKLTVTCSQNMNHEYMSWYRQDPGLGLRQIYYSMNVEVTDKGDVPEGYKVSRKEKRNFPLILESPSPNQTSLYFCASSQTGQSSGANVLTFGAGSRLTVL.

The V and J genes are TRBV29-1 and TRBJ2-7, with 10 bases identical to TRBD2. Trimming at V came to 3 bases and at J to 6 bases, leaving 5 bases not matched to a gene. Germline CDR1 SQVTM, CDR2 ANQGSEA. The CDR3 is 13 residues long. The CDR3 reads CSVEYLAGGEQYF. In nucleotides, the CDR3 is TGCAGCGTTGAGTATTTAGCGGGAGGCGAGCAGTACTTC.

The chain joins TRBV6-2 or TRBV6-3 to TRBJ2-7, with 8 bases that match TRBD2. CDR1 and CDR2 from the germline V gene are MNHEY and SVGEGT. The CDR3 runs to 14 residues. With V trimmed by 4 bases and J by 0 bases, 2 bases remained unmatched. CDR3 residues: CASSSLADSYEQYF. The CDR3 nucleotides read TGTGCCAGCAGTTCACTAGCGGACTCCTACGAGCAGTACTTC.

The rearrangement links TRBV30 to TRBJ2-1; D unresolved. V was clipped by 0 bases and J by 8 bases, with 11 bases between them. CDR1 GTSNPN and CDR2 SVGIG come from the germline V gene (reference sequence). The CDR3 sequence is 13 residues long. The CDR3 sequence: CAWSVRQADEQFF. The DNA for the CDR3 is TGTGCCTGGAGTGTTCGCCAGGCCGATGAGCAGTTCTTC.

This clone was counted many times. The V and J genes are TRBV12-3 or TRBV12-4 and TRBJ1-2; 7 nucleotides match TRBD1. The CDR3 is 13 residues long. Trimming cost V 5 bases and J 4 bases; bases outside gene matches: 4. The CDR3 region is CASSTGQAYGYTF. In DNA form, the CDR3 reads TGTGCCAGCAGTACCGGACAGGCCTATGGCTACACCTTC.

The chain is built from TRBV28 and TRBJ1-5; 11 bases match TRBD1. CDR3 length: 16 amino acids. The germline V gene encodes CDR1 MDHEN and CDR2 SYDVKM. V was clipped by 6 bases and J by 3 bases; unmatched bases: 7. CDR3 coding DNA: TGTGCCAGCAGATGGACAGGGGGCGGGAACAATCAGCCCCAGCATTTT. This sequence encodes CASRWTGGGNNQPQHF.